This T cell receptor (beta chain) is from a study of blood T cell repertoires in COVID-19. Looking at the study overall: Acute-phase and convalescent COVID-19 samples originated in the United States, Italy and Spain. T cells, B-cell-depleted T cells, or PBMCs provided the cDNA or gDNA that served as material.

Assay: immunoSEQ multiplex PCR; the TCRdb copy retains only in-frame clones and omits some. The profile shows a few hundred thousand clones, around 90% of them singletons. The germline gives CDR1 MDHEN, CDR2 SYDVKM. With 4 bases removed from V and 7 bases from J, the gap between germline ends came to 11 bases. CDR3 size: 13 residues. The material sequenced was PBMCs or T cells enriched from blood (not recorded which). This receptor was identified in a woman aged 25 to 39 who had recovered from COVID-19. The chain uses TRBV28 and TRBJ1-5, with a possible D match to TRBD1 (6 bases). The CDR3 loop reads CASSWGRRQPQHF. As DNA, the CDR3 is TGTGCCAGCAGTTGGGGGCGCAGACAGCCCCAGCATTTT.